A selection of T cell receptor beta chains follows, all from one sample in a study of T cells after yellow fever vaccination. TCRdb re-derived calls from the 5' RACE reads in MiXCR, one entry per CDR3 protein. The sample lists over 300,000 distinct CDR3 sequences, around 4% occurring once. Sequenced material: PBMCs, taken on the day of the yellow fever booster vaccination. The receptors were sampled from a man aged 18 to 30 who received the YFV17D yellow fever vaccine. The CDR3 runs from the conserved cysteine through the conserved F or W. A D gene is named only where the DNA matches it firmly. The size entry is marked missing in some rows and otherwise reads once, few, many or a size class.

TRBD2	many	TRBV12-3/TRBV12-4	TRBJ2-1	CASSDSGGYNEQFF	TGTGCCAGCAGTGACTCGGGGGGTTACAATGAGCAGTTCTTC
NA	NA	TRBV5-1	TRBJ1-1	CASSGGREGTEAFF	TGCGCCAGCAGCGGGGGTCGGGAGGGCACTGAAGCTTTCTTT
NA	few	TRBV7-2	TRBJ2-2	CASSLGGAANTGELFF	TGTGCCAGCAGCTTAGGTGGGGCTGCGAACACCGGGGAGCTGTTTTTT
NA	many	TRBV5-5	TRBJ2-1	CASSLRIEQFF	TGTGCCAGCAGCTTGCGAATTGAGCAGTTCTTC
TRBD2	many	TRBV10-2	TRBJ2-5	CASSGTSKETQYF	TGCGCCAGCAGCGGGACTAGTAAAGAGACCCAGTACTTC
NA	few	TRBV5-1	TRBJ1-2	CASSAQGFGYTF	TGCGCCAGCAGCGCCCAAGGCTTTGGCTACACCTTC
TRBD1	NA	TRBV5-1	TRBJ2-2	CASSDRTGGTGELFF	TGCGCCAGCAGCGACCGGACAGGGGGCACCGGGGAGCTGTTTTTT
NA	many	TRBV2	TRBJ1-1	CASSEVENTEAFF	TGTGCCAGCAGTGAAGTCGAGAACACTGAAGCTTTCTTT
TRBD1	few	TRBV12-3/TRBV12-4	TRBJ1-4	CASRKGAGNEKLFF	TGTGCCAGCAGGAAGGGGGCTGGTAATGAAAAACTGTTTTTT
TRBD1	many	TRBV9	TRBJ1-2	CASSDPGTGRGYTF	TGTGCCAGCAGCGACCCCGGGACAGGGAGAGGCTACACCTTC
TRBD2	many	TRBV2	TRBJ2-3	CASKRLASRLDTQYF	TGTGCCAGCAAAAGACTAGCCTCGCGTTTAGATACGCAGTATTTT
NA	many	TRBV7-2	TRBJ2-3	CASSLRGAKDTQYF	TGTGCCAGCAGCCTACGGGGGGCAAAGGATACGCAGTATTTT
NA	NA	TRBV20-1	TRBJ1-6	CSAKGNDSPLHF	TGCAGTGCTAAAGGGAACGATTCACCCCTCCACTTT
NA	many	TRBV3-1	TRBJ1-1	CASSRRGGTEAFF	TGTGCCAGCAGCCGACGGGGGGGGACTGAAGCTTTCTTT
NA	many	TRBV3-1	TRBJ1-5	CASSQDVVFGEGSNQPQHF	TGTGCCAGCAGCCAAGATGTCGTGTTCGGGGAGGGTAGCAATCAGCCCCAGCATTTT
NA	few	TRBV7-9	TRBJ1-2	CASSLRGAGDYGYTF	TGTGCCAGCAGCTTGAGGGGGGCGGGTGACTATGGCTACACCTTC
NA	NA	TRBV6-5	TRBJ1-4	CASSYSRVSNEKLFF	TGTGCCAGCAGTTACTCAAGGGTATCAAATGAAAAACTGTTTTTT
TRBD1	NA	TRBV2	TRBJ1-1	CASSRNTGVGTEAFF	TGTGCCAGCAGTAGAAATACAGGGGTGGGAACTGAAGCTTTCTTT
NA	many	TRBV20-1	TRBJ2-3	CSASSPGDTQYF	TGCAGTGCTAGCTCTCCAGGGGATACGCAGTATTTT
TRBD1	few	TRBV4-1	TRBJ2-3	CASSPRPGQNGDTQYF	TGCGCCAGCAGCCCTAGACCGGGACAGAATGGAGATACGCAGTATTTT
NA	many	TRBV29-1	TRBJ2-6	CSVQGSGANVLTF	TGCAGCGTTCAAGGGTCTGGGGCCAACGTCCTGACTTTC
NA	few	TRBV15	TRBJ2-1	CATSGRGQQYNEQFF	TGTGCCACCAGCGGACGAGGGCAGCAATACAATGAGCAGTTCTTC
NA	few	TRBV28	TRBJ2-6	CASASPSGANVLTF	TGTGCCAGCGCGAGTCCCTCTGGGGCCAACGTCCTGACTTTC
NA	few	TRBV4-3	TRBJ1-4	CASSQDLQGFSHNEKLFF	TGCGCCAGCAGCCAAGATCTACAGGGATTCTCTCATAATGAAAAACTGTTTTTT
NA	NA	TRBV7-2	TRBJ2-7	CASSWTDTSYEQYF	TGTGCCAGCAGCTGGACAGACACCTCCTACGAGCAGTACTTC
NA	NA	TRBV4-3	TRBJ1-1	CASSQDLNLMTEAFF	TGCGCCAGCAGCCAAGATTTGAACTTGATGACTGAAGCTTTCTTT
TRBD1	many	TRBV14	TRBJ2-3	CASSTRQGGDTQYF	TGTGCCAGCAGCACTCGACAGGGGGGAGATACGCAGTATTTT